This T cell receptor beta chain stems from a study of blood T cell repertoires in COVID-19. TCRdb keeps only in-frame clones here, not all; method: immunoSEQ multiplex PCR. This table has tens of thousands of clones, 85% to 95% appearing once. This CDR3 is built from 15 residues. Looked up from germline, CDR1 is SNHLY and CDR2 is FYNNEI. V was pared by 7 bases and J by 2 bases, with 8 bases of the junction left unmatched. The sample holds one count of this clone. The receptor was derived from a man in his 60s with acute or convalescent COVID-19. The sequenced sample consisted of peripheral blood. This chain uses TRBV2 with TRBJ1-5; 7 bases map to TRBD1. CDR3 sequence reads: CASNPDGQGNQPQHF. In DNA, the CDR3 is TGTGCCAGCAATCCGGACGGACAGGGCAATCAGCCCCAGCATTTT.